This TCR beta chain was profiled in a study of shared clonotypes between healthy human individuals. Regarding the study as a whole: In this cohort, only blood was sampled, and tissue repertoires likely differ.

As concerns this clone: The antigen remains unidentified.

CD45RO negativity and positive selection for CCR7 defined naive CD8 cells, a population that excluded terminally differentiated effector memory CD45RA+ cells. Researchers ran the assay at a deep level. The repertoire was sequenced with immunoSEQ multiplex PCR; TCRdb's copy has only in-frame clones and lacks some. Of millions of clones in the sample, 90% to 95% were seen once. Germline V gene lookup returns CDR1 SEHNR and CDR2 FQNEAQ (reference sequence). This CDR3 is built from 14 residues. The germline V and J ends were trimmed by 4 bases and 4 bases, with 10 bases remaining between them. The sample comprised naive CD8+ T cells from PBMCs. This receptor was taken from a man aged 18 to 29 in good health. Some clones in this sample may be carry-over from other donors' samples. The chain employs TRBV7-9 and TRBJ2-2; D is undetermined. The CDR3 bases are TGTGCCAGCAGCTCAGACTCATCCACCGGGGAGCTGTTTTTT. Residues: CASSSDSSTGELFF.